One sample yielded the 15 T cell receptor beta chains listed below, sequenced in a study of OX40 agonist ivuxolimab in advanced cancers. Method: immunoSEQ multiplex PCR; TCRdb's copy keeps in-frame clones and lacks some. The sample consists of around 72,000 clones, around 85% of them appearing once. The sequencing used CD4+ or CD8+ T cells sorted from blood, collected in a trial of the OX40 agonist ivuxolimab. The receptors shown here come from an adult with an advanced solid tumor such as melanoma, head and neck, liver or kidney cancer.

V usage is TRBV7-3 and J usage is TRBJ2-5; 9 nucleotides agree with TRBD2. This CDR3 is 15 amino acids long. Germline CDR1 reads SGHTA; CDR2 reads FQGTGA. Trimming removed 5 bases from V and 2 bases from J; junction bases left unmatched: 6. CDR3 nucleotides: TGTGCCAGCAGCCTGGGGACTAGCAGACAAGAGACCCAGTACTTC. This sequence encodes CASSLGTSRQETQYF.

This clone was picked up a small number of times. This rearrangement joins TRBV19 to TRBJ1-2, with TRBD1 matching over 7 bases. V shed 4 bases, J shed 7 bases, and the junction held 6 bases outside the gene matches. Per germline, CDR1 LNHDA and CDR2 SQIVND (reference sequence). The CDR3 sequence is 13 residues long. CDR3 region: CASSTRTGRGYTF. CDR3 nucleotides: TGTGCCAGTAGTACCCGGACAGGACGTGGCTACACCTTC.

The table lists this clone with a few counts. The CDR3 nucleotides read TGTGCCAGCAGCTTCCCGGGAGCTCACACTGAAGCTTTCTTT. Its translation is CASSFPGAHTEAFF. The chain has TRBV7-8 and TRBJ1-1; no definite D call. CDR1 SGHVS and CDR2 FQNEAQ come from the germline V gene. The CDR3 sequence is 14 residues long. Trimming shortened V by 3 bases and J by 3 bases, and 11 bases separated the two germline ends. Using reference TRBV7-8 and TRBJ1-1 for the parts outside the CDR3, the full variable domain is GAGVSQSPRYKVAKRGQDVALRCDPISGHVSLFWYQQALGQGPEFLTYFQNEAQLDKSGLPSDRFFAERPEGSVSTLKIQRTQQEDSAVYLCASSFPGAHTEAFFGQGTRLTVV.

The CDR3 spells CASSIDIPTAQGRLGYTF. In DNA, the CDR3 is TGTGCCAGTAGTATAGATATCCCCACGGCCCAGGGACGACTGGGCTACACCTTC. V is TRBV19 and J is TRBJ1-2; tentative D call: TRBD1 (5 bases). Germline-derived CDR1 and CDR2 are LNHDA and SQIVND (reference sequence). With 0 bases removed from V and 8 bases from J, the gap between germline ends came to 25 bases. This CDR3 has 18 residues.

V is TRBV5-5 and J is TRBJ1-1, with 8 bases matching TRBD1. CDR1 is SGHKS and CDR2 is YYEKEE in the germline V gene (reference sequence). V shed 0 bases and J 7 bases; nucleotides not matched to a gene: 5. The CDR3 contains 14 residues. Here the CDR3 DNA reads TGTGCCAGCAGCTTGGATCACAGGGGGGGTGAAGCTTTCTTT. This gives the protein CASSLDHRGGEAFF.

This clone appeared a few times. The chain uses TRBV29-1 and TRBJ2-3, with D hard to call. Germline values: CDR1 SQVTM, CDR2 ANQGSEA. The CDR3 is 12 amino acids. The V end lost 7 bases, the J end lost 0 bases, and 8 bases lay between the germline ends. The CDR3 DNA reads TGCAGCGCCGACCCGAGCACAGATACGCAGTATTTT. As protein: CSADPSTDTQYF.

The chain joins TRBV30 to TRBJ1-1; 9 positions agree with TRBD1. The CDR3 contains 13 residues. Germline V gene lookup returns CDR1 GTSNPN and CDR2 SVGIG (reference sequence). V was pared by 3 bases and J by 6 bases, with 5 bases of the junction left unmatched. The CDR3 bases are TGTGCCTGGAGCAGGACAGGGGAGGCTGAAGCTTTCTTT. Translated, it gives CAWSRTGEAEAFF.

The rearrangement joins TRBV7-3 to TRBJ2-7; 7 bases fit TRBD2. V was pared by 1 base and J by 2 bases, with 5 bases of the junction left unmatched. This CDR3 spans 15 amino acids. Germline loops: CDR1 SGHTA, CDR2 FQGTGA. CDR3 bases: TGTGCCAGCAGCTTAAGGTTAGCGGGCCCCTACGAGCAGTACTTC. It specifies CASSLRLAGPYEQYF.

The chain is built from TRBV5-1 and TRBJ2-1; the D gene could be TRBD1 or TRBD2 (6 bases each). Trimming left V 2 bases short and J 6 bases short, with 15 bases between. Germline V CDR1 and CDR2: SGHRS, YFSETQ. The CDR3 contains 15 residues. The CDR3, as DNA: TGCGCCAGCAGCTTCGCCGGGGGCGGGATCAATGAGCAGTTCTTC. Translated, it gives CASSFAGGGINEQFF.

This clone was detected a few times. CDR3 DNA sequence: TGTGCCAGCAGCTTGTGGCTTGGCACCCTCACAGATACGCAGTATTTT. Its protein product is CASSLWLGTLTDTQYF. This chain uses TRBV5-6 with TRBJ2-3; D uncertain. Trimming took 1 base from V and 2 from J, leaving 14 bases between them. The CDR3 loop spans 16 amino acids. CDR1 and CDR2 (germline): SGHDT, YYEEEE.

The rearrangement links TRBV6-6 to TRBJ2-7; TRBD1 agrees at 11 bases. The CDR3 extends over 15 amino acids. CDR1 and CDR2 (germline): MNHNY, SVGAGI (reference sequence). The J segment lost 1 base and the V segment lost 3 bases, leaving 2 bases of the junction unmatched. The CDR3 sequence: CASSYGQGASYEQYF. The CDR3 DNA is TGTGCCAGCAGTTATGGACAGGGGGCTTCCTACGAGCAGTACTTC.

The chain recombines TRBV2 with TRBJ2-1; perhaps TRBD2 as D (5 bases). The CDR3 extends over 15 amino acids. Germline CDR1 and CDR2: SNHLY and FYNNEI. The ends were cut back, 3 bases at V and 0 bases at J, with 9 bases in the middle. The CDR3 bases are TGTGCCAGCAGTGACGTGGGGAGCTCCTACAATGAGCAGTTCTTC. Protein product: CASSDVGSSYNEQFF.

DNA for the CDR3: TGTGCCAGCAGTGAAGCTTCGGGGTCTGCTACCCAAGAGACCCAGTACTTC. Translation gives CASSEASGSATQETQYF. The chain carries TRBV2 and TRBJ2-5; a weak D match, TRBD2 (5 bases). The CDR3 loop spans 17 amino acids. V was clipped by 0 bases and J by 1 base, with 15 bases between them. In germline, CDR1 is SNHLY, CDR2 FYNNEI. Supplemented by reference TRBV2 and TRBJ2-5, the full variable domain reads EPEVTQTPSHQVTQMGQEVILRCVPISNHLYFYWYRQILGQKVEFLVSFYNNEISEKSEIFDDQFSVERPDGSNFTLKIRSTKLEDSAMYFCASSEASGSATQETQYFGPGTRLLVL.

This rearrangement joins TRBV6-5 to TRBJ1-2; 8 positions agree with TRBD1. The CDR3 covers 11 residues. V lost 6 bases and J lost 7; bases outside the gene matches: 1. Germline V CDR1 and CDR2: MNHEY, SVGAGI. The CDR3 loop reads CASRGTGGYTF. The CDR3 DNA reads TGTGCCAGCAGGGGGACAGGTGGCTACACCTTC.

The chain is built from TRBV5-1 and TRBJ1-1, with a possible D match to TRBD1 (5 bases). Germline CDR1 is SGHRS and CDR2 is YFSETQ. CDR3 length: 14 amino acids. Trimming took off 4 bases at V and 1 base at J, with 11 bases between the two ends. In nucleotides, the CDR3 is TGCGCCAGCAGCCAAGGGACGGGGAACACTGAAGCTTTCTTT. Protein product: CASSQGTGNTEAFF.